These T cell receptor beta chains were read from a single sample in a study of blood T cell repertoires in COVID-19. Profiled with immunoSEQ multiplex PCR; TCRdb holds only in-frame clones, not every one. The sample yields 160,000 or so clones, 85% to 90% seen once. The sample was PBMCs or T cells enriched from blood (not recorded which). All receptors derive from a woman aged 45-60 years who had recovered from COVID-19. The CDR3 runs from the conserved cysteine through the conserved F or W. A D gene is named only where the DNA matches it firmly. Not every row has a clone size; where given, it reads once, few, many or a size class.

d_gene,abundance,j_gene,v_gene,CDR3aa,CDR3nt
-,-,TRBJ1-2,TRBV30,CAWSRTDGYGYTF,TGTGCCTGGAGTAGGACAGACGGATACGGCTACACCTTC
-,-,TRBJ2-4,TRBV11-3,CASSLRGGAEREKNIQYF,TGTGCCAGCAGCTTAAGGGGGGGCGCGGAGAGAGAAAAAAACATTCAGTACTTC
TRBD1,-,TRBJ1-1,TRBV3-1/TRBV3-2,CASSQDQTGKDTEAFF,TGTGCCAGCAGCCAAGATCAGACAGGGAAGGACACTGAAGCTTTCTTT
TRBD2,once,TRBJ2-1,TRBV11-3,CASSSGGTSGGYNEQFF,TGTGCCAGCAGCTCCGGGGGGACTAGCGGGGGATACAATGAGCAGTTCTTC
-,-,TRBJ2-7,TRBV19,CASWTGVRVWFIYEQYF,TGTGCCAGTTGGACGGGGGTTCGGGTCTGGTTCATCTACGAGCAGTACTTC
-,few,TRBJ2-1,TRBV29-1,CSLPPYNEQFF,TGCAGCCTTCCCCCGTACAATGAGCAGTTCTTC
TRBD1,-,TRBJ2-1,TRBV27,CASSLRDRPRDEQFF,TGTGCCAGCAGTCTGAGGGACAGGCCGCGGGATGAGCAGTTCTTC
TRBD1,-,TRBJ1-1,TRBV3-1/TRBV3-2,CASSQDHRGSTEAFF,TGTGCCAGCAGCCAAGATCACAGGGGGAGCACTGAAGCTTTCTTT
TRBD1,-,TRBJ1-2,TRBV19,CATRTGGSQVYGYTF,TGTGCCACCAGGACAGGAGGTTCCCAAGTCTATGGCTACACCTTC
-,-,TRBJ1-4,TRBV7-9,CASWDSEKLFF,TGTGCCAGCTGGGACTCTGAAAAACTGTTTTTT
TRBD1,-,TRBJ1-5,TRBV3-1/TRBV3-2,CASSQGQGIQPQHF,TGTGCCAGCAGCCAAGGACAGGGCATTCAGCCCCAGCATTTT
-,few,TRBJ1-1,TRBV5-1,CASKSGAMNTEAFF,TGCGCCAGCAAAAGTGGAGCCATGAACACTGAAGCTTTCTTT
TRBD1,once,TRBJ1-4,TRBV5-1,CASGQGASANEKLFF,TGCGCCAGTGGACAGGGGGCCTCGGCTAATGAAAAACTGTTTTTT
TRBD1,-,TRBJ1-2,TRBV3-1/TRBV3-2,CASSQAMDRPNYGYTF,TGTGCCAGCAGCCAAGCTATGGACAGGCCTAACTATGGCTACACCTTC
-,-,TRBJ1-4,TRBV5-1,CASSLGATNEKLFF,TGCGCCAGCAGCTTGGGGGCGACTAATGAAAAACTGTTTTTT
TRBD1,-,TRBJ1-4,TRBV6-5,CASSQRDRDEKLFF,TGTGCCAGCAGTCAACGGGACAGGGATGAAAAACTGTTTTTT
-,-,TRBJ1-3,TRBV11-3,CASSLIYGNTIYF,TGTGCCAGCAGCTTAATTTATGGAAACACCATATATTTT
-,-,TRBJ1-6,TRBV5-6,CASSLTTRRGSPLHF,TGTGCCAGCAGCTTAACGACACGCAGGGGTTCACCCCTCCACTTT
-,-,TRBJ2-3,TRBV5-8,CASSTGLAVAGADTQYF,TGTGCCAGCAGCACCGGCTTAGCGGTGGCCGGGGCAGATACGCAGTATTTT
-,-,TRBJ1-2,TRBV19,CASSIDRNYGYTF,TGTGCCAGTAGTATAGACAGAAACTATGGCTACACCTTC
TRBD1,-,TRBJ1-2,TRBV27,CASSTPRDREGNYGYTF,TGTGCCAGCAGCACACCCCGGGACAGGGAGGGAAACTATGGCTACACCTTC
-,-,TRBJ2-3,TRBV4-3,CASSQVAGASTDTQYF,TGCGCCAGCAGCCAAGTTGCGGGGGCGAGCACAGATACGCAGTATTTT
-,-,TRBJ1-5,TRBV11-2,CASSSQAGARQPQHF,TGTGCCAGCAGCTCCCAAGCAGGCGCGCGACAGCCCCAGCATTTT
TRBD1,-,TRBJ2-2,TRBV7-3,CASSLGQGGTGELFF,TGTGCCAGCAGCCTGGGACAGGGAGGCACCGGGGAGCTGTTTTTT
-,few,TRBJ1-6,TRBV7-9,CASSLVGSNSPLHF,TGTGCCAGCAGCTTAGTGGGCAGTAATTCACCCCTCCACTTT
-,-,TRBJ2-3,TRBV11-3,CASSLGGAGAADTQYF,TGTGCCAGCAGCTTAGGTGGTGCTGGCGCGGCAGATACGCAGTATTTT
TRBD1,-,TRBJ1-6,TRBV6-6,CASSPGTGSPLHF,TGTGCCAGCAGCCCGGGGACAGGTTCACCCCTCCACTTT
-,-,TRBJ1-5,TRBV19,CASSIGKGQPQHF,TGTGCCAGTAGTATCGGGAAAGGTCAGCCCCAGCATTTT
TRBD1,-,TRBJ2-3,TRBV5-1,CASSLEQGWGTDTQYF,TGCGCCAGCAGCTTGGAACAGGGGTGGGGAACAGATACGCAGTATTTT